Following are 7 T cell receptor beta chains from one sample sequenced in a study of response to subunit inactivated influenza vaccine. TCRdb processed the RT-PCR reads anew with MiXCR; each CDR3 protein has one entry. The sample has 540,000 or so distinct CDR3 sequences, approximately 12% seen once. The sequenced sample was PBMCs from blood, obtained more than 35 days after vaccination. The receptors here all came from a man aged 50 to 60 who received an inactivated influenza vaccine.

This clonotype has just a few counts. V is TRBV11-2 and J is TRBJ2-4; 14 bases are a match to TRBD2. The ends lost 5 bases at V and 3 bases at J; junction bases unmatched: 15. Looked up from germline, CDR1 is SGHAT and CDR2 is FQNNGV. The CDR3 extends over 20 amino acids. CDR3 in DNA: TGTGCCAGCAGCGCGACTAGCGGGAGGGCCGTGGATGGAGACAAAAACATTCAGTACTTC. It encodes CASSATSGRAVDGDKNIQYF.

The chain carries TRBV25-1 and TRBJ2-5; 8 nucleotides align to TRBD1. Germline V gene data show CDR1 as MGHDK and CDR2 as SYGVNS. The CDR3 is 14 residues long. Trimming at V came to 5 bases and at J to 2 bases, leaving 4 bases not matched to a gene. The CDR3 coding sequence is TGTGCCAGCAGTATAACAGGGGGGCAAGAGACCCAGTACTTC. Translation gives CASSITGGQETQYF.

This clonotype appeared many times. Here the CDR3 reads CASSLVTGGNTEAFF. The DNA of the CDR3 is TGTGCCAGCAGCTTAGTAACAGGAGGGAACACTGAAGCTTTCTTT. The chain uses TRBV7-8 and TRBJ1-1; a possible D gene is TRBD1 (5 bases). V was pared by 1 base and J by 1 base, with 10 bases between. Germline CDR1 SGHVS, CDR2 FQNEAQ. The CDR3 contains 15 residues.

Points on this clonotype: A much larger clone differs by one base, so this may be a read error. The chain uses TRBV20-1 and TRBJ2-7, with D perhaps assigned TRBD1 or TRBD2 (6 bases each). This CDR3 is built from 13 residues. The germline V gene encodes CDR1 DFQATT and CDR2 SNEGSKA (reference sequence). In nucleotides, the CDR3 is TGCAGTTCTAGGGGGGCACATTCCTACGAGCAGTACTTC. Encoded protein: CSSRGAHSYEQYF.

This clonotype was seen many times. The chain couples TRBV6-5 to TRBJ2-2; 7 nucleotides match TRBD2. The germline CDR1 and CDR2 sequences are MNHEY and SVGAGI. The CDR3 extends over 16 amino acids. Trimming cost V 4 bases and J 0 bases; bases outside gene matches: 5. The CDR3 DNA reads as TGTGCCAGCAGTTTCCGGGGACTACCGAACACCGGGGAGCTGTTTTTT. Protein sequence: CASSFRGLPNTGELFF.

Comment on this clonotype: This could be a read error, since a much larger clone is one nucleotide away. The CDR3 sequence is CASSYHGNTEAFF. DNA of the CDR3: TGTGCCAGCAGTTACCACGGGAACACTGAAGCTTTCTTT. The J gene is TRBJ1-1, the V gene TRBV6-6; D not certain. The germline V and J ends were trimmed by 2 bases and 1 base, with 5 bases remaining between them. Germline V gene sequence: CDR1 MNHNY, CDR2 SVGAGI (reference sequence). CDR3 length: 13 residues.

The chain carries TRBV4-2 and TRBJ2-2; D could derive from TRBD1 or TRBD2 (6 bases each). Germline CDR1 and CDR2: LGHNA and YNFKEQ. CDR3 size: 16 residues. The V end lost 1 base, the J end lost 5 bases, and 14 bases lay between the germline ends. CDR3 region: CASSQAGASGTGELFF. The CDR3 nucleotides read TGTGCCAGCAGCCAAGCGGGGGCCTCAGGAACCGGGGAGCTGTTTTTT.